Listed here are 16 T cell receptor beta chains from one sample, sequenced in a study of patients and donors after allogeneic stem cell transplantation. TCRdb called the RT-PCR reads again in MiXCR, with one record for every CDR3 protein. The profile covers about 230,000 distinct CDR3 sequences, with roughly 14% appearing a single time and around a tenth taken by the ten largest. The material sequenced was blood, either unsorted or a sorted T cell fraction (not recorded which). The receptors stem from a human donor who was either an allogeneic HSCT recipient or a stem cell or donor lymphocyte infusion donor (not recorded which). It is not recorded whose cells these are; they may come from a transplant donor.

This clonotype appeared a few times. The chain has TRBV7-2 and TRBJ2-3, with 8 bases identical to TRBD2. Unmatched junction bases numbered 5, after V lost 5 bases and J lost 4 bases. This CDR3 has 14 amino acids. Germline assignment: CDR1 SGHTA and CDR2 FQGNSA. The CDR3 sequence: CASSDSGAADTQYF. Here the CDR3 DNA reads TGTGCCAGCAGCGATAGCGGGGCTGCAGATACGCAGTATTTT.

The sample holds many counts of this clonotype. The chain combines TRBV7-2 with TRBJ2-7; TRBD1 matches at 7 bases. This CDR3 has 16 amino acids. Looked up from germline, CDR1 is SGHTA and CDR2 is FQGNSA. V was pared by 4 bases and J by 3 bases, with 12 bases of the junction left unmatched. This CDR3 is CASSSPPGTVFYEQYF. CDR3 nucleotide sequence: TGTGCCAGCAGCTCACCACCCGGGACAGTTTTCTACGAGCAGTACTTC.

The J gene is TRBJ2-2, the V gene TRBV5-6, with 8 bases aligning to TRBD1. There are 16 residues in the CDR3. V lost 2 bases to trimming and J lost 5 bases; unmatched junction nucleotides: 8. CDR1 and CDR2 (germline): SGHDT, YYEEEE. CDR3 bases: TGTGCCAGCAGCTTCAACCAGGGGGCGGGGACCGGGGAGCTGTTTTTT. Its protein is CASSFNQGAGTGELFF.

Many counts were recorded for this clonotype. The CDR3 reads CATSRQGDTGELFF. In DNA, the CDR3 is TGTGCCACCTCGAGGCAGGGCGACACCGGGGAGCTGTTTTTT. The chain employs TRBV12-3 or TRBV12-4 and TRBJ2-2, with D possibly TRBD1 on 5 matching bases. The CDR3 is 14 amino acids. Trimming shortened V by 10 bases and J by 3 bases, and 15 bases separated the two germline ends.

The table lists this clonotype with a few counts. V usage is TRBV3-1 and J usage is TRBJ2-7; 7 bases line up with TRBD1. The CDR3 is 16 residues long. CDR1 is LGHDT and CDR2 is YNNKEL in the germline V gene (reference sequence). V was pared by 2 bases and J by 7 bases, with 14 bases of the junction left unmatched. This CDR3 reads CASSQPTGTAPGEQYF. CDR3 nucleotides: TGTGCCAGCAGCCAACCTACCGGGACAGCACCCGGTGAGCAGTACTTC.

This clonotype has ten or more counts. The rearrangement joins TRBV6-2 or TRBV6-3 to TRBJ2-3; 12 bases line up with TRBD2. There are 19 residues in the CDR3. In germline, CDR1 is MNHEY, CDR2 SVGEGT. V shed 2 bases, J shed 0 bases, and the junction held 9 bases outside the gene matches. The CDR3 reads CASSYPTGLAGPSTDTQYF. CDR3 bases: TGTGCCAGCAGTTACCCCACCGGACTAGCGGGGCCTAGCACAGATACGCAGTATTTT.

There are a few counts of this clonotype. The chain employs TRBV18 and TRBJ2-3, with TRBD1 identical over 7 bases. Germline trimming cut 2 bases from V and 0 bases from J; bases unmatched to any gene: 2. This CDR3 is 15 amino acids long. CDR1 is KGHSH and CDR2 is LQKENI in the germline V gene. The CDR3 nucleotides are TGTGCCAGCTCACCAAGACAGGGAAGCACAGATACGCAGTATTTT. It translates to CASSPRQGSTDTQYF.

A few counts support this clonotype. V usage is TRBV20-1 and J usage is TRBJ1-2; 7 bases are shared with TRBD1. V lost 5 bases, J lost 4 bases, and 7 bases stayed unmatched. The CDR3 length is 13 residues. Germline V gene data show CDR1 as DFQATT and CDR2 as SNEGSKA (reference sequence). The DNA of the CDR3 is TGCAGTGCTCCGGACAGGAGTTCCTATGGCTACACCTTC. As protein: CSAPDRSSYGYTF.

In this sample, this clonotype turned up a few times. CDR3 DNA: TGTGCCAGTAGTCTTAGACAGATGAACACAGATACGCAGTATTTT. The encoded protein is CASSLRQMNTDTQYF. The rearrangement joins TRBV19 to TRBJ2-3, with a tentative D call TRBD1 (5 bases). Deletions cut 5 bases from V and 2 bases from J, with 14 bases between. CDR3 length: 15 residues. Per the germline V gene, CDR1 is LNHDA and CDR2 is SQIVND (reference sequence).

This clonotype was counted at least ten times. The chain joins TRBV7-2 to TRBJ1-6, with D uncertain. CDR3 size: 16 residues. V was pared by 2 bases and J by 13 bases, with 21 bases between. Looked up from germline, CDR1 is SGHTA and CDR2 is FQGNSA. DNA for the CDR3: TGTGCCAGCAGCTTAATGGTGGGCGGGCTATATCCGCCCCTCCACTTT. This codes for CASSLMVGGLYPPLHF.

J is TRBJ2-3 and V is TRBV2; D might be TRBD1 (5 bases). CDR1 is SNHLY and CDR2 is FYNNEI in the germline V gene. V was shortened by 6 bases and J by 5 bases, with 15 bases between the two germline ends. The CDR3 runs 14 residues. In DNA, the CDR3 is TGTGCCAGCAGCGCACTTGGGGCAGGAGATACGCAGTATTTT. Protein: CASSALGAGDTQYF.

The chain couples TRBV2 to TRBJ1-2; D unresolved. Looked up from germline, CDR1 is SNHLY and CDR2 is FYNNEI. The CDR3 is made up of 12 amino acids. Trimming left V 2 bases short and J 4 bases short, with 5 bases between. The CDR3 region is CASSESAYGYTF. CDR3 sequence (DNA): TGTGCCAGCAGTGAATCGGCCTATGGCTACACCTTC.

The V gene is TRBV5-6, the J gene TRBJ1-2; D is ambiguous. V was trimmed by 6 bases and J by 8 bases, leaving 17 bases between them. CDR1 SGHDT and CDR2 YYEEEE come from the germline V gene. CDR3 length equals 13 residues. CDR3 bases: TGTGCCAGCACGTTGTCCCGAACGGGGGGCTACACCTTC. It encodes CASTLSRTGGYTF. The whole variable domain, remainder taken from reference TRBV5-6 and TRBJ1-2, is DAGVTQSPTHLIKTRGQQVTLRCSPKSGHDTVSWYQQALGQGPQFIFQYYEEEERQRGNFPDRFSGHQFPNYSSELNVNALLLGDSALYLCASTLSRTGGYTFGSGTRLTVV.

This chain uses TRBV3-1 with TRBJ2-3; D gene unclear. Trimming took off 4 bases at V and 0 bases at J, with 8 bases between the two ends. CDR3 length equals 14 residues. In germline, CDR1 is LGHDT, CDR2 YNNKEL (reference sequence). CDR3 loop: CASSRSTSTDTQYF. Written as DNA, the CDR3 is TGTGCCAGCAGCCGAAGTACAAGCACAGATACGCAGTATTTT.

This clonotype was seen many times. This chain joins TRBV9 and TRBJ1-1; 9 positions match TRBD1. This CDR3 region has 15 residues. V gave up 2 bases and J gave up 1 base; unmatched junction bases: 3. CDR1 is SGDLS, CDR2 YYNGEE, per germline. The CDR3 DNA reads TGTGCCAGCAGCGTCCTGGACAGGGGGAACACTGAAGCTTTCTTT. Translating it yields CASSVLDRGNTEAFF.

A few counts support this clonotype. V is TRBV20-1 and J is TRBJ2-5, with 9 bases lining up with TRBD2. V lost 3 bases to trimming and J lost 0 bases; unmatched junction nucleotides: 8. CDR1 and CDR2 from the germline V gene are DFQATT and SNEGSKA (reference sequence). The CDR3 sequence is 16 residues long. The CDR3 nucleotides are TGCAGTGCTAGGACTTTGGCGGGAGGGAACCAAGAGACCCAGTACTTC. Its translation is CSARTLAGGNQETQYF.